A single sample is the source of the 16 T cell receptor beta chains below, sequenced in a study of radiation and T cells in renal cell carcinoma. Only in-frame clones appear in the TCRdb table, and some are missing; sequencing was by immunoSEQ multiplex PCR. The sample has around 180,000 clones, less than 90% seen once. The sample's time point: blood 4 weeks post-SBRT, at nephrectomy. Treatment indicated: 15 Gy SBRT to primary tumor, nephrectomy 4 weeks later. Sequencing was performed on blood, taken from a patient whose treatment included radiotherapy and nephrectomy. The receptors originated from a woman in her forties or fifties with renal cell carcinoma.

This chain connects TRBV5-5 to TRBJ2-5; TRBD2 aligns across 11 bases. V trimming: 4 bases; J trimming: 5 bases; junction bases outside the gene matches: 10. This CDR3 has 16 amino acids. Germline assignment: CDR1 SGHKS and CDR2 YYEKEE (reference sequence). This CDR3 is CASSPGGLAGRETQYF. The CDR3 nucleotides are TGTGCCAGCAGCCCTGGCGGACTAGCGGGCAGGGAGACCCAGTACTTC.

This CDR3 reads CASSPKGVAGTGLASTDTQYF. In DNA, the CDR3 is TGTGCCAGCAGTCCTAAGGGTGTGGCAGGGACGGGACTAGCGAGCACAGATACGCAGTATTTT. The gene calls are TRBV14 and TRBJ2-3; 10 bases fit TRBD2. V trimming: 6 bases; J trimming: 0 bases; junction bases outside the gene matches: 21. This CDR3 comprises 21 residues. Looked up from germline, CDR1 is SGHDN and CDR2 is FVKESK. Complete variable domain (other parts from reference TRBV14 and TRBJ2-3): EAGVTQFPSHSVIEKGQTVTLRCDPISGHDNLYWYRRVMGKEIKFLLHFVKESKQDESGMPNNRFLAERTGGTYSTLKVQPAELEDSGVYFCASSPKGVAGTGLASTDTQYFGPGTRLTVL.

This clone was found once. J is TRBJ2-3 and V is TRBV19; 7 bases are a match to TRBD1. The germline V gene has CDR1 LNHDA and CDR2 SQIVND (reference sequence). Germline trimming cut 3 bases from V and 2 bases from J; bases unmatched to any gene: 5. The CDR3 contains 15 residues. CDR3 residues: CASSIARGPTDTQYF. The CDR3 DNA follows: TGTGCCAGTAGTATCGCGAGGGGGCCCACAGATACGCAGTATTTT.

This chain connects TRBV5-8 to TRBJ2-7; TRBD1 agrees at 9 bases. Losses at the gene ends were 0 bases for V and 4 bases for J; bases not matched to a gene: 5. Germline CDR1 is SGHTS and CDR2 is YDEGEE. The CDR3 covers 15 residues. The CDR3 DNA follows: TGTGCCAGCAGCTTGGATGGGACAGGGTTATACGAGCAGTACTTC. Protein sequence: CASSLDGTGLYEQYF.

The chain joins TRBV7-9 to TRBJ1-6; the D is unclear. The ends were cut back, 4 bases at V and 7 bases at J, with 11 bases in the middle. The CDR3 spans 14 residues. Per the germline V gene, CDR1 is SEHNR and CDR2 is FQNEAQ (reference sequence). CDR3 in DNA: TGTGCCAGCAGCTCCGCGGTTGGGAATTCACCCCTCCACTTT. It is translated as CASSSAVGNSPLHF.

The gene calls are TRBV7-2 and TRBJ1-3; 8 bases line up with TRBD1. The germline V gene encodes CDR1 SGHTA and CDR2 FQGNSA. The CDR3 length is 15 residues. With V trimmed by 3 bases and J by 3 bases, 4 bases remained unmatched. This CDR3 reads CASSFNRGYGNTIYF. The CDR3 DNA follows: TGTGCCAGCAGCTTTAACAGGGGGTATGGAAACACCATATATTTT.

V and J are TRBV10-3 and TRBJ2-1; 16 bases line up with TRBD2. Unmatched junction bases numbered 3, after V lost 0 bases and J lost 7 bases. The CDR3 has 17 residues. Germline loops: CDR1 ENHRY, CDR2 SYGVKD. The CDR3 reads CAISESGTSGGANEQFF. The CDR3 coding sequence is TGTGCCATCAGTGAGTCGGGGACTAGCGGGGGGGCGAATGAGCAGTTCTTC.

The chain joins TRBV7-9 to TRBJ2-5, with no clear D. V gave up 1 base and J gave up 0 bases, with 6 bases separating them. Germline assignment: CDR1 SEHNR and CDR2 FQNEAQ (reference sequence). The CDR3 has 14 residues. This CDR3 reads CASSLDVDQETQYF. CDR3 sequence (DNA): TGTGCCAGCAGCTTAGACGTAGACCAAGAGACCCAGTACTTC.

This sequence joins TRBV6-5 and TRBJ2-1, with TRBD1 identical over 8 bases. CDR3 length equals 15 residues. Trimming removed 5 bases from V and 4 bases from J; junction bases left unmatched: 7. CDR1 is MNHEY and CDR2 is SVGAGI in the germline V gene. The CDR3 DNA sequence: TGTGCCAGCAGTATTCGACAGGGGCAATACAATGAGCAGTTCTTC. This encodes CASSIRQGQYNEQFF.

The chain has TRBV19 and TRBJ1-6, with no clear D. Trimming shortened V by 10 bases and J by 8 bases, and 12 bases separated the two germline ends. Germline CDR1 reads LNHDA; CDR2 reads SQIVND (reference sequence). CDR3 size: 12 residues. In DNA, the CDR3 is TGTGCCACGCGTCTGGGAGATTCACCCCTCCACTTT. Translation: CATRLGDSPLHF.

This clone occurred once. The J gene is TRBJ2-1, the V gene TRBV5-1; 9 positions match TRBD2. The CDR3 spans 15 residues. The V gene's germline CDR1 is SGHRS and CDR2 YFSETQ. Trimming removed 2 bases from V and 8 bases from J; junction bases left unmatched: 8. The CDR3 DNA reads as TGCGCCAGCAGCTTTCTAGCGGGGCGTGGGGATGAGCAGTTCTTC. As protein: CASSFLAGRGDEQFF.

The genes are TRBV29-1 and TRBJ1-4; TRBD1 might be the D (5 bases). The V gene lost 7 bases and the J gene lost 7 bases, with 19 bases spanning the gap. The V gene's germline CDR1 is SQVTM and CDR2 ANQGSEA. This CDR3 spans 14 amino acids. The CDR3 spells CSASPGGTGEKLFF. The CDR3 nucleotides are TGCAGCGCCTCCCCCGGGGGGACTGGTGAAAAACTGTTTTTT.

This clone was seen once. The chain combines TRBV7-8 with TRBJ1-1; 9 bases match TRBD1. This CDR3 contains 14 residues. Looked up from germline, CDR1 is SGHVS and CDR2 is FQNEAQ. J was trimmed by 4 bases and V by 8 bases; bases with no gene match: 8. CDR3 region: CASGTGKGSTEAFF. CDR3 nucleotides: TGTGCCAGCGGGACAGGGAAAGGGAGCACTGAAGCTTTCTTT.

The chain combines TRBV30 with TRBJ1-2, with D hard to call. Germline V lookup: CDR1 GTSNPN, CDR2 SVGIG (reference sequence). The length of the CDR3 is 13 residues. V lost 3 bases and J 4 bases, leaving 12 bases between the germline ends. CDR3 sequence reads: CAWRTAGLYGYTF. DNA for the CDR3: TGTGCCTGGAGGACTGCCGGTCTCTATGGCTACACCTTC.

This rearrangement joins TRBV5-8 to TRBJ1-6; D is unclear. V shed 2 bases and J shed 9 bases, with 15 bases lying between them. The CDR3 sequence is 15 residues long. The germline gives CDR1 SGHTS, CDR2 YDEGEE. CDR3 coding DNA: TGTGCCAGCAGCTTAAGAACCCTACGAAGTTCACCCCTCCACTTT. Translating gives CASSLRTLRSSPLHF.

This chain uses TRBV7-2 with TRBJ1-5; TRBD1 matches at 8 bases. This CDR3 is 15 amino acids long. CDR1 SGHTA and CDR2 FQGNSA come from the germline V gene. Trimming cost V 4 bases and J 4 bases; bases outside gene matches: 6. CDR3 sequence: CASSWGQVMNQPQHF. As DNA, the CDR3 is TGTGCCAGCAGCTGGGGACAGGTGATGAATCAGCCCCAGCATTTT.